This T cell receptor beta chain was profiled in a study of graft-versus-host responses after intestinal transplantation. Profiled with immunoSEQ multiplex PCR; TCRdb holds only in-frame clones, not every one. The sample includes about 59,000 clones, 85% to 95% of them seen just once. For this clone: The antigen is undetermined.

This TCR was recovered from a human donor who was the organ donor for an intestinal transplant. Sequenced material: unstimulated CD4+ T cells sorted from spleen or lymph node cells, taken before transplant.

This chain's CDR3 is CSVEVQLRTDTQYF. The CDR3 nucleotides are TGCAGCGTTGAAGTACAGTTGCGCACAGATACGCAGTATTTT. This chain connects TRBV29-1 to TRBJ2-3, with no clear D. The CDR3 is made up of 14 amino acids. Looked up from germline, CDR1 is SQVTM and CDR2 is ANQGSEA. V shed 1 base and J shed 1 base, with 9 bases lying between them.